The rows below give T cell receptor beta chains drawn from one sample of a study of T cell responses to AZD1222 COVID-19 vaccine. Libraries were prepared by immunoSEQ multiplex PCR; TCRdb keeps only in-frame clonotypes and omits some of them. The table shows roughly 120,000 clones, with 90% occurring only once. The sample here was peripheral blood, taken 28 days after the second dose of the MenACWY control vaccine. These receptors were obtained from an adult who received the MenACWY meningococcal vaccine as a control. Each CDR3 is given with its conserved first and last residue. D genes are given only for firm matches. Size is stated for part of the rows, as once, few or many counts, or as a class when the clone is expanded.

j_call	clone_size	v_call	d_call	cdr3_nt	cdr3_aa
TRBJ2-1	-	TRBV6-5	-	TGTGCCAGCAGTTACTCGGACAACTACAATGAGCAGTTCTTC	CASSYSDNYNEQFF
TRBJ2-5	-	TRBV5-5	-	TGTGCCAGCACCGGAAAAGAGACCCAGTACTTC	CASTGKETQYF
TRBJ1-5	-	TRBV18	-	TGTGCCAGCTCACCGGACAACAATCAGCCCCAGCATTTT	CASSPDNNQPQHF
TRBJ1-2	-	TRBV5-1	-	TGCGCCAGCAGCTTACAGCGCTATGGCTACACCTTC	CASSLQRYGYTF
TRBJ1-2	few	TRBV29-1	TRBD1	TGCAGCGGTGCCTGGACAGGCGACTATGGCTACACCTTC	CSGAWTGDYGYTF
TRBJ1-1	-	TRBV13	-	TGTGCCAGCAGCTTAAAGGGCGGGGTTGGGAACACTGAAGCTTTCTTT	CASSLKGGVGNTEAFF
TRBJ1-6	-	TRBV19	TRBD1	TGTGCCAGTAGTATGTGGACAGGGGAAAATTCACCCCTCCACTTT	CASSMWTGENSPLHF
TRBJ2-6	-	TRBV5-6	-	TGTGCCAGCAGCCTACGAGGGGTCGGGGCCAACGTCCTGACTTTC	CASSLRGVGANVLTF
TRBJ2-2	-	TRBV10-3	-	TGTGCCATCACTCCGGACTCCAACACCGGGGAGCTGTTTTTT	CAITPDSNTGELFF
TRBJ2-6	-	TRBV2	-	TGTGCCAGCAGTGTTGACGGGGCTAACGGGGCCAACGTCCTGACTTTC	CASSVDGANGANVLTF
TRBJ2-1	-	TRBV3-1/TRBV3-2	-	TGTGCCAGCAGCCCCAGGGGATCTTACAATGAGCAGTTCTTC	CASSPRGSYNEQFF
TRBJ2-1	-	TRBV10-3	TRBD2	TGTGCCATCAGTTCAACCACTAGCGGGGCTGATAATGAGCAGTTCTTC	CAISSTTSGADNEQFF
TRBJ1-1	-	TRBV5-1	-	TGCGCCAGCAGCTTGCGTAGTCAGGGGGAAGCTTTCTTT	CASSLRSQGEAFF
TRBJ2-5	-	TRBV14	-	TGTGCCAGCAGCCAAGATTATGGAACCCAAGAGACCCAGTACTTC	CASSQDYGTQETQYF
TRBJ2-3	-	TRBV5-1	TRBD2	TGCGCCAGCAGCTCCGGCGGGAGTACAGATACGCAGTATTTT	CASSSGGSTDTQYF
TRBJ2-6	-	TRBV4-2	-	TGTGCCAGCAGCCAAAAGGCCGTCTCTGGGGCCAACGTCCTGACTTTC	CASSQKAVSGANVLTF
TRBJ2-7	few	TRBV6-2/TRBV6-3	TRBD2	TGTGCCAGCAGGCCTGGACTAGCGGGACTCGGCGAGCAGTACTTC	CASRPGLAGLGEQYF
TRBJ1-2	-	TRBV27	-	TGTGCCAGCAGTTTCCGACAAGGGCTTAACTATGGCTACACCTTC	CASSFRQGLNYGYTF
TRBJ2-5	-	TRBV24-1	-	TGTGCCACCAGTGATTTTGGAGTTCAAGAGACCCAGTACTTC	CATSDFGVQETQYF
TRBJ1-6	-	TRBV19	-	TGTGCCAGTAGTATAGACAGGGGAGCCGATAATTCACCCCTCCACTTT	CASSIDRGADNSPLHF
TRBJ1-2	once	TRBV11-2	-	TGTGCCAGCAGCTTAGCCGGGGGAGGCTACACCTTC	CASSLAGGGYTF
TRBJ2-7	-	TRBV30	-	TGTGCCTGGACCGACGAGGGGCAAGGCTACGAGCAGTACTTC	CAWTDEGQGYEQYF
TRBJ2-3	-	TRBV10-3	-	TGTGCCATCAGTGGTATCAGGAGCACAGATACGCAGTATTTT	CAISGIRSTDTQYF
TRBJ2-3	-	TRBV9	-	TGTGCCAGCAGCGTAGGATCCCTTAGCACAGATACGCAGTATTTT	CASSVGSLSTDTQYF
TRBJ2-3	once	TRBV12-3/TRBV12-4	-	TGTGCCAGCAGTTTAGGCGAGACAGATACGCAGTATTTT	CASSLGETDTQYF
TRBJ1-5	once	TRBV24-1	-	TGTGCCACCAGTGAGGTCGGAAGAGATCAGCCCCAGCATTTT	CATSEVGRDQPQHF
TRBJ2-5	-	TRBV11-2	-	TGTGCCAGCAGCTCACCACTAAGCCCCAGTGAGACCCAGTACTTC	CASSSPLSPSETQYF
TRBJ1-2	-	TRBV5-8	TRBD1	TGTGCCAGCAGCTTCGACCGCAGGGGGTCTAACTATGGCTACACCTTC	CASSFDRRGSNYGYTF
TRBJ1-5	-	TRBV5-6	TRBD1	TGTGCCAGCAGCGGACAGGGGGCTGAGCCCCAGCATTTT	CASSGQGAEPQHF
TRBJ1-5	-	TRBV28	-	TGTGCCAGCAGTCCCAGGGTTAGCCAGCCCCAGCATTTT	CASSPRVSQPQHF
TRBJ1-3	-	TRBV12-3/TRBV12-4	-	TGTGCCAGCAGTTTGTGGCAGCTAAATTCCATATATTTT	CASSLWQLNSIYF